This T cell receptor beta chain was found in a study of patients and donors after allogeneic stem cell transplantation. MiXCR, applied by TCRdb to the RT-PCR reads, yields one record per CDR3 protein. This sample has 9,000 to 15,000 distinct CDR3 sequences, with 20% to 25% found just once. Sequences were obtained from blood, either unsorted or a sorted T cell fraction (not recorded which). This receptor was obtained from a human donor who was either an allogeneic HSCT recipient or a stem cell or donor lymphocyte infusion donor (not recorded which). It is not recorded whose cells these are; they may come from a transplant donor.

The DNA for the CDR3 is TGTGCCAGCAGTTTCCAGACGGCTAACTATGGCTACACCTTC. This translates into CASSFQTANYGYTF. V gene TRBV28 combines with J gene TRBJ1-2; D is undetermined. V was shortened by 3 bases and J by 0 bases, with 8 bases between the two germline ends. Germline V CDR1 and CDR2: MDHEN, SYDVKM. This CDR3 is 14 amino acids long.